One sample yielded the 27 T cell receptor beta chains listed below, sequenced in a study of cytomegalovirus exposure and HLA in healthy donors. PCR employed 60 Vbeta and 13 Jbeta primers. This table comes from immunoSEQ multiplex PCR, and its TCRdb copy is limited to in-frame clones, with some not included. The table shows approximately 81,000 clones, with 70% to 85% occurring only once. The sequencing input was PBMCs. Every receptor here comes from a man in his fifties or sixties in good health and CMV-seropositive.

V gene TRBV7-9 combines with J gene TRBJ2-1, with D perhaps TRBD1 (5 bases). Germline CDR1 reads SEHNR; CDR2 reads FQNEAQ (reference sequence). The CDR3 is 13 residues long. Trimming left V 5 bases short and J 8 bases short, with 13 bases between. CDR3 sequence (DNA): TGTGCCAGCAGCGCTACAGGTCGCGATGAGCAGTTCTTC. Translation gives CASSATGRDEQFF.

The V and J genes are TRBV5-6 and TRBJ2-3, with D perhaps TRBD1 (6 bases). Trimming took off 6 bases at V and 9 bases at J, with 11 bases between the two ends. The V gene's germline CDR1 is SGHDT and CDR2 YYEEEE. The CDR3 is made up of 11 amino acids. In DNA form, the CDR3 reads TGTGCCAGCAACACAGGGAAGACGCAGTATTTT. Translating it yields CASNTGKTQYF. The full variable domain, in which reference TRBV5-6 and TRBJ2-3 provide the parts outside the CDR3, is DAGVTQSPTHLIKTRGQQVTLRCSPKSGHDTVSWYQQALGQGPQFIFQYYEEEERQRGNFPDRFSGHQFPNYSSELNVNALLLGDSALYLCASNTGKTQYFGPGTRLTVL.

The V call is TRBV10-3, the J call TRBJ2-5; TRBD2 is a possible D gene (5 bases). Trimming cost V 6 bases and J 4 bases, with 15 bases left between them. CDR3 length equals 14 residues. Germline V gives CDR1 ENHRY, CDR2 SYGVKD. The CDR3 sequence is CAIRGPSQTETQYF. The DNA of the CDR3 is TGTGCCATCAGGGGCCCTAGCCAGACAGAGACCCAGTACTTC.

The chain recombines TRBV2 with TRBJ1-5; a weak D match, TRBD1 (6 bases). Trimming pared 0 bases from V and 5 bases from J, leaving 14 bases between. Germline assignment: CDR1 SNHLY and CDR2 FYNNEI. The CDR3 runs to 16 residues. CDR3 nucleotides: TGTGCCAGCAGTGAAGCGCTCGGGGGGCGTCATCAGCCCCAGCATTTT. This translates into CASSEALGGRHQPQHF.

V is TRBV11-3 and J is TRBJ2-1; 7 bases are shared with TRBD2. Per germline, CDR1 SGHNT and CDR2 YENEEA. Trimming cost V 1 base and J 4 bases; bases outside gene matches: 16. This CDR3 comprises 19 residues. CDR3 in DNA: TGTGCCAGCAGCTTAGCGGGGGACTACTCGAAGAATAAGTACAATGAGCAGTTCTTC. Protein: CASSLAGDYSKNKYNEQFF.

The J gene is TRBJ1-5, the V gene TRBV6-6, with unresolved D. The germline gives CDR1 MNHNY, CDR2 SVGAGI (reference sequence). The CDR3 runs to 15 residues. Between the trimmed V and J ends, which lost 4 bases and 9 bases, there was a span of 19 bases. The CDR3 DNA is TGTGCCAGCAGTTCCTTCGGGGTCGTCGGAGGGCCCCAGCATTTT. This encodes CASSSFGVVGGPQHF.

The genes are TRBV14 and TRBJ1-2; tentatively, D is TRBD1 (5 bases). The CDR3 runs 13 residues. Trimming shortened V by 4 bases and J by 4 bases, and 10 bases separated the two germline ends. Germline V gene data show CDR1 as SGHDN and CDR2 as FVKESK. CDR3 in DNA: TGTGCCAGCAGCCCTCAGGGATTCTATGGCTACACCTTC. Its protein is CASSPQGFYGYTF.

Concerning this clone itself: A read error may produce the germline difference seen at one junction end. The rearrangement uses TRBV7-2 and TRBJ1-2; TRBD1 might be the D (5 bases). CDR1 SGHTA and CDR2 FQGNSA come from the germline V gene. The CDR3 length is 18 residues. CDR3 in amino acids: CASSLAAGLQSSNYGYTF. In nucleotides, the CDR3 is TGTGCCAGCAGCCTAGCCGCAGGGCTCCAATCCTCAAACTATGGCTACACCTTC. The variable domain in full, with the rest retrieved from reference TRBV7-2 and TRBJ1-2, is GAGVSQSPSNKVTEKGKDVELRCDPISGHTALYWYRQSLGQGLEFLIYFQGNSAPDKSGLPSDRFSAERTGGSVSTLTIQRTQQEDSAVYLCASSLAAGLQSSNYGYTFGSGTRLTVV.

The chain uses TRBV6-4 and TRBJ2-3, with TRBD2 matching over 12 bases. CDR3 length: 14 amino acids. V dropped 4 bases and J dropped 5; count of bases not matched to a gene: 1. The germline V gene has CDR1 MRHNA and CDR2 SNTAGT. CDR3 loop: CASSGGLAGDTQYF. In DNA, the CDR3 is TGTGCCAGCAGTGGGGGACTAGCGGGAGATACGCAGTATTTT.

This chain uses TRBV11-3 with TRBJ2-1, with D hard to call. The CDR3 is 12 residues long. V shed 5 bases and J shed 5 bases, with 7 bases lying between them. Germline V gene data show CDR1 as SGHNT and CDR2 as YENEEA. CDR3 region: CASSPLDNEQFF. CDR3 DNA sequence: TGTGCCAGCAGCCCTCTAGACAATGAGCAGTTCTTC.

A few counts support this clone. V and J are TRBV27 and TRBJ1-1; possible D gene TRBD1, 6 bases. V lost 4 bases and J 1 base, leaving 7 bases between the germline ends. This CDR3 spans 13 amino acids. The germline V gene encodes CDR1 MNHEY and CDR2 SMNVEV (reference sequence). CDR3 sequence: CASSYRENTEAFF. CDR3 DNA sequence: TGTGCCAGCAGTTACAGGGAGAACACTGAAGCTTTCTTT.

V gene TRBV7-2 combines with J gene TRBJ1-6; D is possibly TRBD1 (6 bases). Trimming pared 3 bases from V and 5 bases from J, leaving 14 bases between. CDR1 is SGHTA, CDR2 FQGNSA, per germline. CDR3 length equals 16 residues. The CDR3 DNA follows: TGTGCCAGCAGCTTCAGGGCGGGGGGCGATAATTCACCCCTCCACTTT. It encodes CASSFRAGGDNSPLHF.

This clone was seen a single time. The chain is built from TRBV4-3 and TRBJ2-7; 7 nucleotides agree with TRBD1. The J segment lost 4 bases and the V segment lost 2 bases, leaving 8 bases of the junction unmatched. CDR1 and CDR2 from the germline V gene are LGHNA and YSLEER. CDR3 length: 15 residues. CDR3 sequence (DNA): TGCGCCAGCAGCCAATCCCGGGACAGTTGGTACGAGCAGTACTTC. It is translated as CASSQSRDSWYEQYF.

This clone was detected only a few times. This chain joins TRBV7-9 and TRBJ2-5; the match to TRBD1 covers 11 bases. V dropped 5 bases and J dropped 5; count of bases not matched to a gene: 7. The germline CDR1 and CDR2 sequences are SEHNR and FQNEAQ (reference sequence). CDR3 length equals 15 residues. The CDR3 nucleotides are TGTGCCAGCAGCGCCCGGGACAGGGGGAGGGAGACCCAGTACTTC. It yields the protein CASSARDRGRETQYF.

This chain joins TRBV5-1 and TRBJ2-7, with 11 bases that match TRBD2. Trimming took 5 bases from V and 5 from J; bases not matched to a gene: 12. Germline CDR1 and CDR2: SGHRS and YFSETQ. The CDR3 sequence is 16 residues long. CDR3 sequence: CASSSTSSGRYHEQYF. DNA for the CDR3: TGCGCCAGCAGTTCCACCTCTAGCGGGAGGTACCACGAGCAGTACTTC.

The chain carries TRBV9 and TRBJ2-3, with D perhaps TRBD2 (5 bases). V dropped 2 bases and J dropped 2 bases, with 15 bases sitting between them. The length of the CDR3 is 16 residues. Germline assignment: CDR1 SGDLS and CDR2 YYNGEE. The chain's CDR3 is CASSVSGTPLTDTQYF. The CDR3, as DNA: TGTGCCAGCAGCGTCAGCGGCACGCCCCTCACAGATACGCAGTATTTT. The variable domain in full, with the rest retrieved from reference TRBV9 and TRBJ2-3, is DSGVTQTPKHLITATGQRVTLRCSPRSGDLSVYWYQQSLDQGLQFLIQYYNGEERAKGNILERFSAQQFPDLHSELNLSSLELGDSALYFCASSVSGTPLTDTQYFGPGTRLTVL.

The chain employs TRBV7-2 and TRBJ2-5; 12 bases fit TRBD1. J lost 2 bases, V lost 0 bases, and 4 bases had no gene match. Germline-derived CDR1 and CDR2 are SGHTA and FQGNSA. This CDR3 is built from 17 residues. CDR3 nucleotide sequence: TGTGCCAGCAGCTTAGCGGGGACAGGGGGCCGGCAAGAGACCCAGTACTTC. Translated, it gives CASSLAGTGGRQETQYF. Full variable domain (remainder filled in from reference TRBV7-2 and TRBJ2-5): GAGVSQSPSNKVTEKGKDVELRCDPISGHTALYWYRQSLGQGLEFLIYFQGNSAPDKSGLPSDRFSAERTGGSVSTLTIQRTQQEDSAVYLCASSLAGTGGRQETQYFGPGTRLLVL.

The chain couples TRBV12-5 to TRBJ2-5; 7 nucleotides agree with TRBD1. V gave up 5 bases and J gave up 5 bases; unmatched junction bases: 5. The CDR3 runs to 13 residues. Germline V gives CDR1 LGHNT, CDR2 FRNRAP. DNA for the CDR3: TGTGCTAGTGGTATGAACAGGGGTGAGACCCAGTACTTC. Its translation is CASGMNRGETQYF.

The genes are TRBV19 and TRBJ2-3; 16 positions match TRBD2. With 5 bases clipped from V and 0 bases from J, the junction kept 20 bases outside the gene matches. In germline, CDR1 is LNHDA, CDR2 SQIVND (reference sequence). The CDR3 loop spans 23 amino acids. The CDR3 nucleotides read TGTGCCAGTAGTGTCGGTTTTGGGACTAGCGGGAGGGCCTTGAAGATGAGCACAGATACGCAGTATTTT. Amino acids: CASSVGFGTSGRALKMSTDTQYF.

The rearrangement uses TRBV13 and TRBJ2-3, with a possible D match to TRBD2 (6 bases). Per the germline V gene, CDR1 is PRHDT and CDR2 is FYEKMQ (reference sequence). Trimming pared 7 bases from V and 3 bases from J, leaving 11 bases between. The CDR3 covers 13 residues. CDR3 sequence (DNA): TGTGCCAGCAATCCGGGAGTGACAGATACGCAGTATTTT. Translating it yields CASNPGVTDTQYF.

The genes are TRBV19 and TRBJ1-5; TRBD1 is a possible D gene (5 bases). Trimming removed 2 bases at V and 0 bases at J, with 8 bases between. The CDR3 has 15 residues. Per germline, CDR1 LNHDA and CDR2 SQIVND (reference sequence). The CDR3 loop reads CASSITGYSNQPQHF. The CDR3 coding sequence is TGTGCCAGTAGTATAACAGGCTATAGCAATCAGCCCCAGCATTTT. The full variable domain, in which reference TRBV19 and TRBJ1-5 provide the parts outside the CDR3, is DGGITQSPKYLFRKEGQNVTLSCEQNLNHDAMYWYRQDPGQGLRLIYYSQIVNDFQKGDIAEGYSVSREKKESFPLTVTSAQKNPTAFYLCASSITGYSNQPQHFGDGTRLSIL.

V gene TRBV27 combines with J gene TRBJ2-1; the match to TRBD2 covers 9 bases. J was trimmed by 7 bases and V by 4 bases; bases with no gene match: 11. Germline V CDR1 and CDR2: MNHEY, SMNVEV (reference sequence). The CDR3 extends over 16 amino acids. This CDR3 is CASSWRTAGGFNEQFF. CDR3 sequence (DNA): TGTGCCAGCAGTTGGAGGACAGCGGGGGGCTTTAATGAGCAGTTCTTC.

CDR3 nucleotides: TGTGCCAGCAGGGGGCTCGGTGCTGAAGCTTTCTTT. This codes for CASRGLGAEAFF. The chain links TRBV30 to TRBJ1-1, with TRBD1 matching 8 bases. The germline V gene encodes CDR1 GTSNPN and CDR2 SVGIG (reference sequence). The CDR3 runs 12 residues. V lost 8 bases, J lost 6 bases, and 8 bases stayed unmatched.

The gene calls are TRBV7-3 and TRBJ2-1, with 7 bases lining up with TRBD1. From germline, CDR1 is SGHTA and CDR2 FQGTGA. The ends lost 6 bases at V and 3 bases at J; junction bases unmatched: 8. The CDR3 loop spans 15 amino acids. CDR3 coding DNA: TGTGCCAGCAGTTCCACAGGGGATGGCTACAATGAGCAGTTCTTC. Protein product: CASSSTGDGYNEQFF.

The chain couples TRBV30 to TRBJ2-1; no definite D call. V was clipped by 0 bases and J by 9 bases, with 6 bases between them. CDR1 is GTSNPN and CDR2 is SVGIG in the germline V gene (reference sequence). This CDR3 contains 11 residues. The CDR3 region is CAWSVNGEQFF. The CDR3 DNA reads as TGTGCCTGGAGTGTAAACGGTGAGCAGTTCTTC.

This clone has only a few counts. The chain has TRBV7-9 and TRBJ2-7; D gene uncertain. This CDR3 spans 14 amino acids. Trimming shortened V by 5 bases and J by 5 bases, and 16 bases separated the two germline ends. Per the germline V gene, CDR1 is SEHNR and CDR2 is FQNEAQ (reference sequence). CDR3 loop: CASSLPSGPNEQYF. The DNA of the CDR3 is TGTGCCAGCAGCCTTCCTTCTGGGCCGAACGAGCAGTACTTC.

This chain uses TRBV6-6 with TRBJ2-7; TRBD2 is a possible D gene (6 bases). The CDR3 spans 14 residues. Germline V gene lookup returns CDR1 MNHNY and CDR2 SVGAGI (reference sequence). Between the trimmed V and J ends, which lost 2 bases and 7 bases, there was a span of 15 bases. The CDR3 is CASSYESRAGEQYF. The CDR3 nucleotides are TGTGCCAGCAGTTACGAGAGCAGGGCGGGGGAGCAGTACTTC.